Below are 24 T cell receptor beta chains sequenced from a single sample in a study of regulatory T cells in long-lasting Graves disease. Assembly of TCR beta libraries relied on iRepertoire HTBI primers together with Arm-PCR of CDR3 regions. TCRdb re-derived calls from the multiplex PCR reads in MiXCR, one entry per CDR3 protein. Of over 350,000 distinct CDR3 sequences in the sample, about a fifth were seen once. Regarding time point: persistent/refractory GD, antithyroid drugs over 5 years with positive TRAb. Scientists built the TCR library using RNA that was extracted from PBMCs. Here the sequenced sample was peripheral blood mononuclear cells (PBMCs), taken when the disease was refractory, from a patient treated with antithyroid drugs. The receptors stem from a female donor with Graves disease.

The V call is TRBV3-1, the J call TRBJ1-3; D perhaps matches TRBD1 (5 bases). Between the trimmed V and J ends, which lost 4 bases and 4 bases, there was a span of 11 bases. Per germline, CDR1 LGHDT and CDR2 YNNKEL (reference sequence). The CDR3 contains 14 residues. CDR3 in amino acids: CASSPPGRGNTIYF. The CDR3 DNA follows: TGTGCCAGCAGCCCTCCAGGGAGAGGAAACACCATATATTTT.

There are a few counts of this clonotype. This chain links TRBV7-9 with TRBJ2-2, with TRBD1 matching over 7 bases. The germline V gene has CDR1 SEHNR and CDR2 FQNEAQ (reference sequence). CDR3 size: 16 residues. V lost 5 bases, J lost 5 bases, and 11 bases stayed unmatched. CDR3 sequence (DNA): TGTGCCAGCAGCCCACCACCGGGACAGTGGACCGGGGAGCTGTTTTTT. Amino acids: CASSPPPGQWTGELFF.

This clonotype was observed many times. This chain uses TRBV10-3 with TRBJ1-4; D gene ambiguous. The CDR3 loop spans 16 amino acids. Germline V CDR1 and CDR2: ENHRY, SYGVKD. V lost 0 bases and J 5 bases, leaving 13 bases between the germline ends. For the CDR3, the DNA is TGTGCCATCAGTGAGTCGAGGGCGGCAAAAAATGAAAAACTGTTTTTT. Translation: CAISESRAAKNEKLFF.

The gene calls are TRBV24-1 and TRBJ1-5; a possible D gene is TRBD1 (5 bases). CDR3 length equals 15 residues. The germline CDR1 and CDR2 sequences are KGHDR and SFDVKD. Trimming left V 3 bases short and J 0 bases short, with 8 bases between. The CDR3 DNA follows: TGTGCCACCAGTGATGGGGCCTATAGCAATCAGCCCCAGCATTTT. This sequence encodes CATSDGAYSNQPQHF.

V and J are TRBV19 and TRBJ1-1; D gene ambiguous. The CDR3 length is 13 residues. Trimming removed 8 bases at V and 0 bases at J, with 10 bases between. Germline V gives CDR1 LNHDA, CDR2 SQIVND (reference sequence). CDR3 residues: CASGVGLNTEAFF. For the CDR3, the DNA is TGTGCCAGTGGTGTGGGGTTGAACACTGAAGCTTTCTTT.

Points on this clonotype: This may arise from a read error, as a much more abundant clone is one base away. This sequence joins TRBV28 and TRBJ1-2; D is unclear. V was trimmed by 5 bases and J by 4 bases, leaving 14 bases between them. Germline CDR1 MDHEN, CDR2 SYDVKM. The CDR3 runs to 14 residues. This chain's CDR3 is CASSDGLTRYGYTF. The CDR3, as DNA: TGTGCCAGCAGTGATGGACTCACACGCTATGGCTACACCTTC.

The J gene is TRBJ1-4, the V gene TRBV6-1, with a weak D call TRBD1 (5 bases). Germline CDR1 and CDR2: MNHNS and SASEGT. Trimming left V 4 bases short and J 5 bases short, with 17 bases between. The CDR3 is 16 residues long. The CDR3 DNA follows: TGTGCCAGCAGTGTCCTTAGCGGGGGATCGAATGAAAAACTGTTTTTT. It codes for CASSVLSGGSNEKLFF.

A remark on this clonotype: The junction shows a germline mismatch at one end, possibly a read error. The genes are TRBV2 and TRBJ2-7; 13 positions match TRBD2. Germline V lookup: CDR1 SNHLY, CDR2 FYNNEI. The CDR3 spans 14 residues. The CDR3 DNA follows: TGTGCCAGCAGCGGACTAGCGGGAGTCAACGAGCAGTGCTTC. This translates into CASSGLAGVNEQCF.

The rearrangement joins TRBV15 to TRBJ2-5; D possibly corresponds to TRBD2 (6 bases). Germline CDR1 reads LNHNV; CDR2 reads YYDKDF (reference sequence). This CDR3 spans 13 amino acids. The V gene lost 3 bases and the J gene lost 5 bases, with 10 bases spanning the gap. CDR3 DNA: TGTGCCACCAGCAGGGGACTTTCGGAGACCCAGTACTTC. Translated, it gives CATSRGLSETQYF.

In its sample, this clonotype was seen a few times. The rearrangement joins TRBV20-1 to TRBJ1-2; TRBD1 aligns across 9 bases. This CDR3 region has 16 residues. The J segment lost 5 bases and the V segment lost 2 bases, leaving 12 bases of the junction unmatched. Germline loops: CDR1 DFQATT, CDR2 SNEGSKA (reference sequence). The DNA for the CDR3 is TGCAGTGCTAGATTGGGACAGGGAGTTTCAGGATATGGCTACACCTTC. Its protein is CSARLGQGVSGYGYTF.

This clonotype has ten or more counts. The chain joins TRBV27 to TRBJ1-4; D is possibly TRBD1 (6 bases). V shed 3 bases and J shed 3 bases, with 11 bases lying between them. This CDR3 is built from 15 residues. The germline V gene encodes CDR1 MNHEY and CDR2 SMNVEV (reference sequence). The CDR3 protein is CASSLPGAANEKLFF. CDR3 bases: TGTGCCAGCAGTTTGCCGGGGGCGGCTAATGAAAAACTGTTTTTT.

This clonotype was seen more than once but under ten times. The chain joins TRBV27 to TRBJ2-2, with D perhaps TRBD1 (5 bases). V lost 5 bases, J lost 6 bases, and 13 bases lay in between. Germline CDR1 MNHEY, CDR2 SMNVEV (reference sequence). This CDR3 spans 14 amino acids. In DNA form, the CDR3 reads TGTGCCAGCAGTCCGCCGGGCAGGGCCGGGGAGCTGTTTTTT. Translated, it gives CASSPPGRAGELFF.

Ten or more counts support this clonotype. The chain has TRBV12-3 or TRBV12-4 and TRBJ1-1, with no clear D. Trimming left V 4 bases short and J 6 bases short, with 9 bases between. The CDR3 covers 12 residues. For the CDR3, the DNA is TGTGCCAGCAGTTCGACCGACGCTGAAGCTTTCTTT. Translating gives CASSSTDAEAFF.

V gene TRBV6-2 or TRBV6-3 combines with J gene TRBJ2-7, with TRBD1 identical over 8 bases. The CDR3 length is 14 residues. Germline V gives CDR1 MNHEY, CDR2 SVGEGT. J gave up 2 bases and V 10 bases, and 10 bases lay outside the gene matches. This CDR3 is CANKGTGRTYEQYF. In DNA, the CDR3 is TGTGCCAACAAAGGGACAGGACGAACCTACGAGCAGTACTTC.

This clonotype was counted only a few times. This chain uses TRBV19 with TRBJ2-7; D may correspond to TRBD1 or TRBD2 (5 bases each). The CDR3 spans 14 residues. Looked up from germline, CDR1 is LNHDA and CDR2 is SQIVND (reference sequence). V lost 3 bases to trimming and J lost 3 bases, with 12 bases between them. The CDR3 here is CASSIDRGGYEQYF. In nucleotides, the CDR3 is TGTGCCAGTAGTATTGACCGTGGGGGCTACGAGCAGTACTTC.

This sequence joins TRBV30 and TRBJ2-5; D is undetermined. This CDR3 comprises 14 residues. Germline V lookup: CDR1 GTSNPN, CDR2 SVGIG (reference sequence). Trimming removed 2 bases from V and 4 bases from J, with 14 bases in between. The CDR3 nucleotides read TGTGCCTGGAGTCTGGGCCAAACGGGAGAGACCCAGTACTTC. It specifies CAWSLGQTGETQYF.

This clonotype occurred a few times. This chain links TRBV20-1 with TRBJ2-4, with TRBD2 matching over 10 bases. With 1 base clipped from V and 1 base from J, the junction kept 4 bases outside the gene matches. This CDR3 is built from 16 residues. The germline V gene has CDR1 DFQATT and CDR2 SNEGSKA (reference sequence). The CDR3 coding sequence is TGCAGTGCTAGAGCTAGCGGGAGAGGGGCCAAAAACATTCAGTACTTC. Its protein is CSARASGRGAKNIQYF.

This clonotype was seen at least ten times. The chain employs TRBV7-6 and TRBJ2-7, with D unclear. Trimming pared 1 base from V and 0 bases from J, leaving 7 bases between. The CDR3 is 14 amino acids. Germline V gene data show CDR1 as SGHVS and CDR2 as FNYEAQ. The CDR3 DNA is TGTGCCAGCAGCTTAGAGAACTTCTCCTACGAGCAGTACTTC. Its protein product is CASSLENFSYEQYF.

There are a few counts of this clonotype. The CDR3 region is CASSSYSGRASYEQYF. The CDR3 DNA reads as TGTGCCAGCAGCTCGTATAGCGGGAGGGCCTCTTACGAGCAGTACTTC. The gene calls are TRBV7-3 and TRBJ2-7, with 11 bases aligning to TRBD2. V shed 4 bases and J 4 bases; nucleotides not matched to a gene: 9. This CDR3 comprises 16 residues. CDR1 SGHTA and CDR2 FQGTGA come from the germline V gene.

This clonotype was found many times. The J gene is TRBJ2-2, the V gene TRBV6-1, with 9 bases matching TRBD1. Germline CDR1 MNHNS, CDR2 SASEGT. The CDR3 has 16 amino acids. The V gene end was trimmed by 5 bases and the J gene end by 4 bases; junction bases not matched to a gene: 8. CDR3 coding DNA: TGTGCCAGCAGTAATCGGACAGGGGTTGTCACCGGGGAGCTGTTTTTT. As protein: CASSNRTGVVTGELFF.

A remark on this clonotype: The final CDR3 position lacks the conserved phenylalanine or tryptophan, pointing to a likely read error. The chain links TRBV15 to TRBJ1-5, with D possibly matching TRBD1 (5 bases). Germline values: CDR1 LNHNV, CDR2 YYDKDF (reference sequence). This CDR3 is 13 amino acids long. With 0 bases removed from V and 9 bases from J, the gap between germline ends came to 9 bases. The chain's CDR3 is CATSRDQGGPQHL. DNA for the CDR3: TGTGCCACCAGCAGAGATCAGGGCGGGCCCCAGCATCTT.

This clonotype came up a few times. This chain links TRBV20-1 with TRBJ1-4, with a weak D call TRBD1 (6 bases). Trimming pared 7 bases from V and 4 bases from J, leaving 13 bases between. Germline V gene sequence: CDR1 DFQATT, CDR2 SNEGSKA (reference sequence). The CDR3 is 13 residues long. CDR3 sequence: CSGSDRINEKLFF. CDR3 nucleotide sequence: TGCAGTGGAAGCGACAGGATTAATGAAAAACTGTTTTTT.

The chain couples TRBV14 to TRBJ1-6, with 7 bases lining up with TRBD1. The CDR3 contains 16 residues. V was pared by 4 bases and J by 0 bases, with 3 bases of the junction left unmatched. The germline V gene encodes CDR1 SGHDN and CDR2 FVKESK. DNA of the CDR3: TGTGCCAGCAGCCGCTCAGGGGGCTCCTATAATTCACCCCTCCACTTT. Protein product: CASSRSGGSYNSPLHF. The whole variable domain, remainder taken from reference TRBV14 and TRBJ1-6, is EAGVTQFPSHSVIEKGQTVTLRCDPISGHDNLYWYRRVMGKEIKFLLHFVKESKQDESGMPNNRFLAERTGGTYSTLKVQPAELEDSGVYFCASSRSGGSYNSPLHFGNGTRLTVT.

There are many counts of this clonotype. DNA of the CDR3: TGTGCCAGCAGCTCGCCCCGGACTGATCAAGAGACCCAGTACTTC. Its protein is CASSSPRTDQETQYF. The chain employs TRBV7-8 and TRBJ2-5; D might be TRBD2 (5 bases). The CDR3 covers 15 residues. Per the germline V gene, CDR1 is SGHVS and CDR2 is FQNEAQ. Trimming took off 4 bases at V and 2 bases at J, with 14 bases between the two ends.